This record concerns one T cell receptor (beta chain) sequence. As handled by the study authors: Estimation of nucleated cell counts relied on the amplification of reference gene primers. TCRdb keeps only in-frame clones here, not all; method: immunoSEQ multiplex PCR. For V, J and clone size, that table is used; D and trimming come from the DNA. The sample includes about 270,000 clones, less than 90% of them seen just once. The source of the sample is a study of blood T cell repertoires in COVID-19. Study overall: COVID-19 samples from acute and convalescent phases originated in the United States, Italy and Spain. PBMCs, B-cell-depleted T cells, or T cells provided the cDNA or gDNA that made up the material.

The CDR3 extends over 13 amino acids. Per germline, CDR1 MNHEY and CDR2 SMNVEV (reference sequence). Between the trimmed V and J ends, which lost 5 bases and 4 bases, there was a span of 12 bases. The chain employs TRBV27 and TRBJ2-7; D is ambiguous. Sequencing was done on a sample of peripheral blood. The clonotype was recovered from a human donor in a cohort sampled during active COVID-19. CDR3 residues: CASSPPPRYEQYF. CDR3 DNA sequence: TGTGCCAGCAGTCCCCCCCCCAGGTACGAGCAGTACTTC.